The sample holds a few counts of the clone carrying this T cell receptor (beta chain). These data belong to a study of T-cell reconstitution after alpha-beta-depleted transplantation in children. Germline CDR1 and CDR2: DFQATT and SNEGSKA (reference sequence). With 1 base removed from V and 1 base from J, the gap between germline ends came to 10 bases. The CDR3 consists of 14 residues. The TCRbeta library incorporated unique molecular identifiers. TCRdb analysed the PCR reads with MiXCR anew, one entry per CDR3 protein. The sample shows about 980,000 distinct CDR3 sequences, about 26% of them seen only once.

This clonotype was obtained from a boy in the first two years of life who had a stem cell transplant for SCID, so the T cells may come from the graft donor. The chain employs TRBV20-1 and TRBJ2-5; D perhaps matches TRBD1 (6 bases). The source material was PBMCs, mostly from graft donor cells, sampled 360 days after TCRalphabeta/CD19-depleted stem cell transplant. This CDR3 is CSARGTVSQETQYF. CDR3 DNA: TGCAGTGCTAGAGGGACAGTAAGCCAAGAGACCCAGTACTTC.